This T cell receptor (beta chain) was sequenced for a study of vaccination effects on CD4 cells after COVID-19. Produced via immunoSEQ multiplex PCR; TCRdb's table is partial and in-frame only. The sample has 50,000 to 60,000 clones; under 70% are singletons. V shed 0 bases and J 3 bases; nucleotides not matched to a gene: 8. Germline assignment: CDR1 SGHRS and CDR2 YFSETQ. The CDR3 has 17 amino acids. Peptide-pool stimulation followed by sequencing identified expanded antigen-specific CD4+ clonotypes in the ViraFEST assay. Researchers isolated CD4+ T cells once 9 to 11 days of culture had elapsed. Prior SARS-CoV-2 infection was absent in the vaccine recipients, as shown by negative nucleocapsid antibodies. Cultures of 2 million or so PBMC per well contained about 10 IU/ml IL-2 plus 10 ug/ml peptides. In the case of this clone: Its target is unknown.

The sequence came from a human donor who received a COVID-19 vaccine. This chain connects TRBV5-1 to TRBJ2-7, with 11 bases lining up with TRBD2. The source was CD4+ T cells from PBMCs cultured with SARS-CoV-2 spike peptides, collected before COVID-19 vaccination. The CDR3 is CASSLGPLAGGFYEQYF. The CDR3 bases are TGCGCCAGCAGCTTGGGACCCCTAGCGGGGGGTTTCTACGAGCAGTACTTC. Drawing the rest from reference TRBV5-1 and TRBJ2-7, the complete variable domain is KAGVTQTPRYLIKTRGQQVTLSCSPISGHRSVSWYQQTPGQGLQFLFEYFSETQRNKGNFPGRFSGRQFSNSRSEMNVSTLELGDSALYLCASSLGPLAGGFYEQYFGPGTRLTVT.